One sample yielded the 3 T cell receptor beta chains listed below, sequenced in a study of T cells in Graves' hyperthyroidism and ophthalmopathy. TCR beta CDR3 regions were amplified from RNA. An initial round of RT-PCR targeting the TCR CDR3 relied on the HTBI primer set. In TCRdb, the multiplex PCR reads were re-called with MiXCR into one record per CDR3 protein. The data contain some 500,000 distinct CDR3 sequences, 14% of them singletons. The sample comprised blood. Receptors originate from a young woman with Graves' hyperthyroidism.

This clonotype was seen more than once but under ten times. The gene calls are TRBV7-9 and TRBJ1-4, with a tentative D call TRBD1 (6 bases). This CDR3 is built from 16 residues. Germline V gene sequence: CDR1 SEHNR, CDR2 FQNEAQ (reference sequence). The V end lost 5 bases, the J end lost 1 base, and 14 bases lay between the germline ends. DNA for the CDR3: TGTGCCAGCAGCGGGGGACATCGTGGAACTAATGAAAAACTGTTTTTT. It specifies CASSGGHRGTNEKLFF.

This clonotype was seen many times. This rearrangement joins TRBV24-1 to TRBJ1-5, with D hard to call. The CDR3 is made up of 16 amino acids. Germline values: CDR1 KGHDR, CDR2 SFDVKD. V was trimmed by 4 bases and J by 0 bases, leaving 12 bases between them. CDR3: CATSDRTRDSNQPQHF. CDR3 coding DNA: TGTGCCACCAGTGACAGGACCCGAGATAGCAATCAGCCCCAGCATTTT.

This clonotype has a handful of counts. This chain connects TRBV30 to TRBJ1-2; D remains unclear. V was cut by 2 bases and J by 4 bases, with 14 bases left in between. Germline V gene sequence: CDR1 GTSNPN, CDR2 SVGIG (reference sequence). The CDR3 has 14 residues. CDR3: CAWSPSDGIYGYTF. DNA for the CDR3: TGTGCCTGGAGTCCTTCCGACGGGATCTATGGCTACACCTTC.